This T cell receptor beta chain derives from a study of T cell responses to AZD1222 COVID-19 vaccine. Germline trimming cut 4 bases from V and 9 bases from J; bases unmatched to any gene: 3. There are 13 residues in the CDR3. Germline CDR1 reads MRHNA; CDR2 reads SNTAGT. Clones were read by immunoSEQ multiplex PCR, and TCRdb kept only the in-frame ones, dropping some. This table has more than 150,000 clones, about 90% appearing once. This clonotype was obtained from an adult in good health. This sequence joins TRBV6-4 and TRBJ1-6; 7 bases line up with TRBD1. The sequenced sample was peripheral blood, obtained on day 0 of MenACWY control vaccination. CDR3 sequence (DNA): TGTGCCAGCAGTGGACAGGGCGGTTCACCCCTCCACTTT. Translating gives CASSGQGGSPLHF.